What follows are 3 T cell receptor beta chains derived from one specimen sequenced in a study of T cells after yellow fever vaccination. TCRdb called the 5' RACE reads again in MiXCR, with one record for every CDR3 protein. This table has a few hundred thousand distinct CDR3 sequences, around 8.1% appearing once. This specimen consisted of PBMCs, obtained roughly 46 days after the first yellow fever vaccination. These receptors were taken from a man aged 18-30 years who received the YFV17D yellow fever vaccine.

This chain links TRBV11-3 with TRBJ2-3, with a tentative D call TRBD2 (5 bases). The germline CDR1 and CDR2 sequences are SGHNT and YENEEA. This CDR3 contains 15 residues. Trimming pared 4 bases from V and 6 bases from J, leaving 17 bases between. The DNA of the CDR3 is TGTGCCAGCAGCTCCGGTTTTGCGGGCAGGGATACGCAGTATTTT. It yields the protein CASSSGFAGRDTQYF.

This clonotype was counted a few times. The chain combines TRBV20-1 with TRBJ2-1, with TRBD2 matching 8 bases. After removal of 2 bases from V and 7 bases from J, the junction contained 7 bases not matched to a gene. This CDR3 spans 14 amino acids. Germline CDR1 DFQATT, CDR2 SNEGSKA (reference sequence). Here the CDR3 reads CSARNAGGGNEQFF. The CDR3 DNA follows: TGCAGTGCTAGAAATGCCGGGGGGGGGAATGAGCAGTTCTTC.

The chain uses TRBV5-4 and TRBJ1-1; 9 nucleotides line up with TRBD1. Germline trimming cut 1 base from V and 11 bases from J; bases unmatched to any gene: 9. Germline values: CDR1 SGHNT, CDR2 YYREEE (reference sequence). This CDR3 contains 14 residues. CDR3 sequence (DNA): TGTGCCAGCAGCTTGACAGGGGGCGAAGTGCCCGCTTTCTTT. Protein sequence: CASSLTGGEVPAFF.